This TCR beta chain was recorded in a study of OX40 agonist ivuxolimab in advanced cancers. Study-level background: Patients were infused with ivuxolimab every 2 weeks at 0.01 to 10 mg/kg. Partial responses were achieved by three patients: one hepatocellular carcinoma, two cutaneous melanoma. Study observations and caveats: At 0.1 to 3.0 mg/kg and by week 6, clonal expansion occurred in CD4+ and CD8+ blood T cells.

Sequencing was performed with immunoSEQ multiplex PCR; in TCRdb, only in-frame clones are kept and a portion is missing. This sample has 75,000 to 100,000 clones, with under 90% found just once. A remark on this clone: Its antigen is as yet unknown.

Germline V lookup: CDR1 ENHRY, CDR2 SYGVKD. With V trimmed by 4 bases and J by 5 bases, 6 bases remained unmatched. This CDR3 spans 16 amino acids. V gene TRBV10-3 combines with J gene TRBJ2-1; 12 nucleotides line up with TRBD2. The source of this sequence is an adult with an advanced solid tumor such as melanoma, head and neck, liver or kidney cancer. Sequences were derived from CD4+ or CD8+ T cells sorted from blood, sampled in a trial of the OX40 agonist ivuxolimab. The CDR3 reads CAISASGGAFDNEQFF. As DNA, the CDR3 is TGTGCCATCAGTGCTAGCGGGGGGGCATTCGACAATGAGCAGTTCTTC.